Listed here are 10 T cell receptor beta chains from one sample, sequenced in a study of T cells after yellow fever vaccination. In TCRdb, the 5' RACE reads were re-called with MiXCR into one record per CDR3 protein. The sample lists around 600,000 distinct CDR3 sequences; roughly 12% were seen once. The starting material was PBMCs, obtained on the day of the yellow fever booster vaccination. All receptors derive from a man in his thirties or forties who received the YFV17D yellow fever vaccine.

This chain links TRBV4-1 with TRBJ1-5; the D gene is possibly TRBD1 (6 bases). This CDR3 comprises 17 residues. With 0 bases removed from V and 9 bases from J, the gap between germline ends came to 21 bases. Germline V gene data show CDR1 as MGHRA and CDR2 as YSYEKL. The CDR3 coding sequence is TGCGCCAGCAGCCAAGATTTGGCCAGGGGAGGGTTTTGGCCCCAGCATTTT. This codes for CASSQDLARGGFWPQHF.

This clonotype was seen more than once but under ten times. The chain carries TRBV20-1 and TRBJ2-1, with 12 bases that match TRBD2. Losses at the gene ends were 1 base for V and 2 bases for J; bases not matched to a gene: 3. This CDR3 comprises 16 residues. Looked up from germline, CDR1 is DFQATT and CDR2 is SNEGSKA (reference sequence). The CDR3 protein is CSARGWTSGAYNEQFF. The CDR3 DNA is TGCAGTGCTAGAGGCTGGACTAGCGGGGCCTACAATGAGCAGTTCTTC.

In its sample, this clonotype was seen a few times. This rearrangement joins TRBV29-1 to TRBJ2-5, with TRBD1 identical over 10 bases. Trimming took 4 bases from V and 5 from J; bases not matched to a gene: 7. The germline V gene encodes CDR1 SQVTM and CDR2 ANQGSEA. The CDR3 has 14 amino acids. The CDR3 DNA is TGCAGCGTTGCTCCGGGACAGGGGAGGGAGACCCAGTACTTC. It yields the protein CSVAPGQGRETQYF. The variable domain in full, with the rest retrieved from reference TRBV29-1 and TRBJ2-5, is SAVISQKPSRDICQRGTSLTIQCQVDSQVTMMFWYRQQPGQSLTLIATANQGSEATYESGFVIDKFPISRPNLTFSTLTVSNMSPEDSSIYLCSVAPGQGRETQYFGPGTRLLVL.

The genes are TRBV5-1 and TRBJ2-1; 11 bases fit TRBD2. This CDR3 region has 14 residues. Germline CDR1 is SGHRS and CDR2 is YFSETQ. The trim removed 2 bases at V and 8 bases at J, leaving 3 bases unmatched. This chain's CDR3 is CASSFLAGGYEQFF. CDR3 nucleotides: TGCGCCAGCAGCTTCCTAGCGGGAGGATATGAGCAGTTCTTC.

The rearrangement uses TRBV7-2 and TRBJ2-7; the match to TRBD1 covers 7 bases. J was trimmed by 0 bases and V by 0 bases; bases with no gene match: 2. Germline V gene lookup returns CDR1 SGHTA and CDR2 FQGNSA. The CDR3 is 15 amino acids. CDR3 protein: CASSLATGFSYEQYF. CDR3 nucleotide sequence: TGTGCCAGCAGCTTAGCGACAGGGTTCTCCTACGAGCAGTACTTC. Full variable domain (outside the CDR3, taken from reference TRBV7-2 and TRBJ2-7): GAGVSQSPSNKVTEKGKDVELRCDPISGHTALYWYRQSLGQGLEFLIYFQGNSAPDKSGLPSDRFSAERTGGSVSTLTIQRTQQEDSAVYLCASSLATGFSYEQYFGPGTRLTVT.

This clonotype was observed a few times. The chain is built from TRBV5-6 and TRBJ2-2, with TRBD1 identical over 7 bases. The CDR3 loop spans 15 amino acids. Germline V gene lookup returns CDR1 SGHDT and CDR2 YYEEEE. V was clipped by 2 bases and J by 1 base; unmatched bases: 2. The CDR3 sequence: CASSFWDRNTGELFF. CDR3 bases: TGTGCCAGCAGCTTCTGGGACAGGAACACCGGGGAGCTGTTTTTT.

This clonotype has just a few counts. CDR3 region: CASSRNRYEQYF. The CDR3 DNA follows: TGTGCCAGCAGCCGAAACCGTTACGAGCAGTACTTC. The genes are TRBV7-8 and TRBJ2-7; D not certain. The germline V gene encodes CDR1 SGHVS and CDR2 FQNEAQ. Trimming cost V 5 bases and J 4 bases, with 9 bases left between them. The CDR3 is 12 amino acids.

The chain joins TRBV4-3 to TRBJ2-1; 9 bases map to TRBD2. V lost 4 bases to trimming and J lost 5 bases; unmatched junction nucleotides: 9. From germline, CDR1 is LGHNA and CDR2 YSLEER. The CDR3 covers 16 residues. In DNA, the CDR3 is TGCGCCAGCAGCCCTCGGACTAGCGTTTCCCACAATGAGCAGTTCTTC. It translates to CASSPRTSVSHNEQFF.

This clonotype was recorded only once. The V and J genes are TRBV6-5 and TRBJ2-7, with D tentatively TRBD1 (5 bases). The V end lost 0 bases, the J end lost 9 bases, and 18 bases lay between the germline ends. The germline V gene encodes CDR1 MNHEY and CDR2 SVGAGI. The CDR3 consists of 15 residues. In nucleotides, the CDR3 is TGTGCCAGCAGTTACTCTCCGCAGACTCAGGGTGGGCAGTACTTC. Its translation: CASSYSPQTQGGQYF.

This clonotype was counted many times. The chain recombines TRBV20-1 with TRBJ2-7; D is undetermined. V gave up 4 bases and J gave up 2 bases, with 18 bases separating them. Germline CDR1 reads DFQATT; CDR2 reads SNEGSKA (reference sequence). CDR3 length: 15 residues. The chain's CDR3 is CSATYGGFPTYEQYF. CDR3 nucleotide sequence: TGCAGTGCTACGTATGGTGGCTTTCCAACCTACGAGCAGTACTTC.